Shown below are 6 T cell receptor beta chains from a single sample sequenced in a study of T cell responses to AZD1222 COVID-19 vaccine. Assay used: immunoSEQ multiplex PCR; TCRdb lists only in-frame clones, some missing. This table has about 74,000 clones, about 91% appearing once. The sample here was peripheral blood, taken 28 days after the second AZD1222 dose. The receptor set was obtained from an adult who received the AZD1222 COVID-19 vaccine.

The CDR3 loop reads CASRDRAADTQYF. The CDR3 region has the DNA TGCGCCAGCAGGGATCGGGCGGCAGATACGCAGTATTTT. This rearrangement joins TRBV5-1 to TRBJ2-3; D is undetermined. The CDR3 is 13 amino acids. Trimming stripped 5 bases from V and 4 bases from J, with 11 bases between. Germline loops: CDR1 SGHRS, CDR2 YFSETQ.

The chain recombines TRBV5-1 with TRBJ2-1, with 11 bases that match TRBD1. The CDR3 runs 15 residues. CDR1 SGHRS and CDR2 YFSETQ come from the germline V gene. The ends lost 4 bases at V and 6 bases at J; junction bases unmatched: 6. The CDR3 sequence: CASSPRTGGTNEQFF. The CDR3, as DNA: TGCGCCAGCAGCCCAAGGACAGGGGGCACCAATGAGCAGTTCTTC.

The rearrangement uses TRBV18 and TRBJ1-1, with D possibly matching TRBD1 (5 bases). Germline CDR1 KGHSH, CDR2 LQKENI. V lost 2 bases to trimming and J lost 3 bases, with 10 bases between them. This CDR3 is 14 amino acids long. In nucleotides, the CDR3 is TGTGCCAGCTCACCAGGCAGGGAGGACACTGAAGCTTTCTTT. Protein: CASSPGREDTEAFF.

This clone was detected a few times. The chain links TRBV6-5 to TRBJ2-1; maybe TRBD1 (5 bases). The CDR3 spans 15 residues. V shed 4 bases and J shed 7 bases, with 17 bases lying between them. CDR1 and CDR2 from the germline V gene are MNHEY and SVGAGI. This CDR3 is CASSLIALGVNEQFF. The CDR3 coding sequence is TGTGCCAGCAGTTTAATAGCCTTAGGGGTGAATGAGCAGTTCTTC.

The chain joins TRBV30 to TRBJ1-1, with D possibly being TRBD1 (5 bases). The germline V gene has CDR1 GTSNPN and CDR2 SVGIG (reference sequence). The CDR3 has 14 residues. Trimming removed 0 bases at V and 5 bases at J, with 13 bases between. The CDR3 DNA reads as TGTGCCTGGAGTGTACCCTCTAGGGGAACTGAAGCTTTCTTT. It encodes CAWSVPSRGTEAFF.

This CDR3 reads CAWSVNLGALEQYF. The CDR3 coding sequence is TGTGCCTGGAGTGTTAATTTGGGGGCGCTCGAGCAGTACTTC. The V call is TRBV30, the J call TRBJ2-7, with a weak D call TRBD1 (6 bases). The ends were cut back, 0 bases at V and 6 bases at J, with 15 bases in the middle. This CDR3 has 14 residues. Germline V lookup: CDR1 GTSNPN, CDR2 SVGIG (reference sequence).